Listed below are T cell receptor beta chains from one sample, sequenced in a study of cytomegalovirus exposure and HLA in healthy donors. The assay was immunoSEQ multiplex PCR, and TCRdb's table has in-frame clones only and misses some. Among 150,000 or so clones, about 86% were seen once, and the ten largest hold under 25%. Sequenced input: PBMCs. Source of these receptors: a man aged 18-30 years in good health and CMV-seropositive. Both conserved end residues are part of each CDR3. The order of the fields is V gene, J gene, CDR3 protein.

V gene: TRBV11-1; J gene: TRBJ2-5; CDR3 protein: CASSLLGQATGETQYF
V gene: TRBV18; J gene: TRBJ1-1; CDR3 protein: CASSPRVTGMGTEAFF
V gene: TRBV27; J gene: TRBJ1-6; CDR3 protein: CASSLEVAWTGGSYSPLHF
V gene: TRBV6-5; J gene: TRBJ1-1; CDR3 protein: CASSYSTRSNTEAFF
V gene: TRBV11-2; J gene: TRBJ2-5; CDR3 protein: CASSLRRGEETQYF
V gene: TRBV6-5; J gene: TRBJ1-5; CDR3 protein: CASSNRESQPQHF
V gene: TRBV19; J gene: TRBJ2-2; CDR3 protein: CASRWGQGKNTGELFF
V gene: TRBV2; J gene: TRBJ2-3; CDR3 protein: CASTPTGGRTDTQYF
V gene: TRBV4-1; J gene: TRBJ2-1; CDR3 protein: CASSQGAGGPPDEQFF
V gene: TRBV6-5; J gene: TRBJ1-2; CDR3 protein: CASSKQEDYGYTF
V gene: TRBV4-1; J gene: TRBJ1-4; CDR3 protein: CASSQGPSVFEKLFF
V gene: TRBV6-6; J gene: TRBJ2-1; CDR3 protein: CASFRSREGNEQFF
V gene: TRBV5-1; J gene: TRBJ2-5; CDR3 protein: CASSLGLAGETQYF
V gene: TRBV6-5; J gene: TRBJ2-7; CDR3 protein: CASSPGVPYEQYF
V gene: TRBV7-3; J gene: TRBJ2-1; CDR3 protein: CASSHTLAQGRGEQFF
V gene: TRBV9; J gene: TRBJ2-1; CDR3 protein: CASSPRPGGSGSSYNEQFF
V gene: TRBV6-1; J gene: TRBJ1-1; CDR3 protein: CASSEGHRGRNTEAFF
V gene: TRBV4-3; J gene: TRBJ2-3; CDR3 protein: CASSRQNSGGSGTDTQYF
V gene: TRBV30; J gene: TRBJ2-2; CDR3 protein: CAWSVRVGGGGGELFF
V gene: TRBV29-1; J gene: TRBJ2-1; CDR3 protein: CSSSQLEAYNEQFF
V gene: TRBV5-4; J gene: TRBJ2-7; CDR3 protein: CASSPGGVRVAYEQYF
V gene: TRBV5-6; J gene: TRBJ1-2; CDR3 protein: CASSLAGVDYGYTF
V gene: TRBV6-5; J gene: TRBJ2-7; CDR3 protein: CASSYRQGGYEQYF
V gene: TRBV7-2; J gene: TRBJ1-2; CDR3 protein: CASSSGQAGGYTF
V gene: TRBV7-9; J gene: TRBJ2-7; CDR3 protein: CASSLKLGGEHEQYF
V gene: TRBV18; J gene: TRBJ2-3; CDR3 protein: CASSRRGGPVDTQYF
V gene: TRBV30; J gene: TRBJ2-5; CDR3 protein: CAWSVLAGRETQYF
V gene: TRBV7-7; J gene: TRBJ2-1; CDR3 protein: CASSPSEEGYNEQFF
V gene: TRBV6-1; J gene: TRBJ1-1; CDR3 protein: CASTLLENTEAFF
V gene: TRBV25-1; J gene: TRBJ1-2; CDR3 protein: CASSDNLEGYTF
V gene: TRBV10-3; J gene: TRBJ2-1; CDR3 protein: CAISESRWGTSSYNEQFF
V gene: TRBV18; J gene: TRBJ1-5; CDR3 protein: CASSVQGPYSNQPQHF
V gene: TRBV5-1; J gene: TRBJ2-7; CDR3 protein: CASSLLQGDEQYF
V gene: TRBV2; J gene: TRBJ1-2; CDR3 protein: CAIPPGFNYGYTF
V gene: TRBV29-1; J gene: TRBJ1-1; CDR3 protein: CSTKGNMNTEAFF
V gene: TRBV9; J gene: TRBJ2-1; CDR3 protein: CASSPGLAASYNEQFF
V gene: TRBV5-1; J gene: TRBJ1-4; CDR3 protein: CASSPRQGDEKLFF
V gene: TRBV7-6; J gene: TRBJ2-5; CDR3 protein: CASSPAGHGETQYF
V gene: TRBV27; J gene: TRBJ1-5; CDR3 protein: CASSAGTGAQPQHF
V gene: TRBV4-3; J gene: TRBJ1-5; CDR3 protein: CASSQDGAQPQHF
V gene: TRBV23-1; J gene: TRBJ2-7; CDR3 protein: CASSQLPRRGYEQYF
V gene: TRBV18; J gene: TRBJ1-1; CDR3 protein: CASSPGRNTEAFF
V gene: TRBV27; J gene: TRBJ2-3; CDR3 protein: CASSLLGQGGVTDTQYF
V gene: TRBV4-2; J gene: TRBJ2-1; CDR3 protein: CASSQTGQGVYNEQFF
V gene: TRBV6-5; J gene: TRBJ1-3; CDR3 protein: CASSYTQGAAGNTIYF